The next 28 T cell receptor beta chains were all read from a single sample in a study of T cells in Graves' hyperthyroidism and ophthalmopathy. The TCR beta CDR3 regions underwent amplification using RNA transcripts as the source. The TCR CDR3 first-round RT-PCR relied on the HTBI primer set. TCRdb re-derived calls from the multiplex PCR reads in MiXCR, one entry per CDR3 protein. Of roughly 500,000 distinct CDR3 sequences in the sample, under 60% were seen once. Input material: peripheral blood or thyroid tissue (not recorded which). All receptors derive from an adult woman with Graves' disease, either hyperthyroidism or ophthalmopathy (not recorded which).

A remark on this clonotype: An end of the junction does not agree with germline; a read error may underlie this. The chain has TRBV7-9 and TRBJ2-7; 8 bases match TRBD1. Germline values: CDR1 SEHNR, CDR2 FQNEAQ (reference sequence). This CDR3 is 13 amino acids long. The CDR3 region has the DNA TGCGCCAGCAGCACACAGGGGGACTACGAGCAGTACTTC. Residues: CASSTQGDYEQYF.

The gene calls are TRBV20-1 and TRBJ2-7; the match to TRBD1 covers 8 bases. Germline V gene sequence: CDR1 DFQATT, CDR2 SNEGSKA (reference sequence). CDR3 size: 11 residues. V was pared by 6 bases and J by 7 bases, with 5 bases of the junction left unmatched. The CDR3 DNA follows: TGCAGTGCGTGGGACAGGCGGGAGCAGTACTTC. Translating gives CSAWDRREQYF.

The gene calls are TRBV29-1 and TRBJ1-3; the D is unclear. The CDR3 consists of 13 residues. Germline values: CDR1 SQVTM, CDR2 ANQGSEA. The V end was cut by 1 base, the J end by 5 bases, with 9 bases between. CDR3 sequence (DNA): TGCAGCGTTGAAGGGGGTGCTCGAAACACCATATATTTT. It translates to CSVEGGARNTIYF.

This clonotype has just a few counts. Since the CDR3 does not end with the conserved phenylalanine or tryptophan, this likely comes from a read error. No DNA is shown, since the ends of the CDR3 on it are uncertain; the CDR3 is the one TCRdb lists. This sequence joins TRBV20-1 and TRBJ2-5; TRBD1 reflects the table's D call only, with no check against the DNA. The CDR3 is 11 residues long, counting both termini. CDR1 and CDR2 from the germline V gene are DFQATT and SNEGSKA (reference sequence). CDR3 amino acids: CSAISSDSRDA.

The chain links TRBV20-1 to TRBJ2-5, with TRBD2 identical over 8 bases. Germline V gene sequence: CDR1 DFQATT, CDR2 SNEGSKA (reference sequence). This CDR3 is 14 amino acids long. Germline trimming cut 1 base from V and 5 bases from J; bases unmatched to any gene: 6. CDR3 region: CSARVRAGGETQYF. DNA of the CDR3: TGCAGTGCTAGAGTGAGGGCGGGAGGCGAGACCCAGTACTTC.

This clonotype appeared many times. The V gene is TRBV19, the J gene TRBJ1-5; D is ambiguous. Germline CDR1 and CDR2: LNHDA and SQIVND (reference sequence). This CDR3 region has 12 residues. V gave up 7 bases and J gave up 2 bases, with 6 bases separating them. The CDR3, as DNA: TGTGCCAGTATGGAGGGCAATCAGCCCCAGCATTTT. This encodes CASMEGNQPQHF.

This clonotype has a count of ten or more. The rearrangement links TRBV20-1 to TRBJ2-7; the D gene is possibly TRBD1 (5 bases). CDR3 length: 14 residues. Germline V gives CDR1 DFQATT, CDR2 SNEGSKA (reference sequence). Trimming took off 2 bases at V and 0 bases at J, with 11 bases between the two ends. CDR3 nucleotides: TGCAGTGCTAGAAGGGGCGGAGTCTCCTACGAGCAGTACTTC. Its translation: CSARRGGVSYEQYF.

This clonotype has ten or more counts. V usage is TRBV20-1 and J usage is TRBJ2-5; 10 nucleotides match TRBD2. The ends lost 2 bases at V and 4 bases at J; junction bases unmatched: 4. The CDR3 consists of 14 residues. In germline, CDR1 is DFQATT, CDR2 SNEGSKA (reference sequence). CDR3 sequence: CSARLAGVRETQYF. The CDR3 DNA reads TGCAGTGCTAGACTAGCGGGAGTGCGAGAGACCCAGTACTTC.

The table lists this clonotype with many counts. The chain is built from TRBV20-1 and TRBJ1-4, with D uncertain. Trimming left V 3 bases short and J 7 bases short, with 18 bases between. CDR1 and CDR2 from the germline V gene are DFQATT and SNEGSKA (reference sequence). This CDR3 spans 15 amino acids. DNA of the CDR3: TGCAGTGCTAGGGGCCCGAGCTCTCGGGGTGAAAAACTGTTTTTT. Encoded protein: CSARGPSSRGEKLFF.

This clonotype was seen only a few times. The genes are TRBV7-2 and TRBJ1-5; D ambiguous. V lost 5 bases to trimming and J lost 9 bases, with 11 bases between them. This CDR3 is built from 12 residues. CDR1 is SGHTA, CDR2 FQGNSA, per germline. The chain's CDR3 is CASSHSAGPQHF. CDR3 in DNA: TGTGCCAGCAGCCACTCAGCAGGGCCCCAGCATTTT.

The chain links TRBV5-6 to TRBJ1-5; a weak D match, TRBD1 (5 bases). The V gene lost 4 bases and the J gene lost 5 bases, with 19 bases spanning the gap. This CDR3 comprises 16 residues. Looked up from germline, CDR1 is SGHDT and CDR2 is YYEEEE. CDR3 in amino acids: CASSRFLKGFDQPQHF. CDR3 nucleotide sequence: TGTGCCAGCAGCCGATTCCTGAAGGGGTTTGATCAGCCCCAGCATTTT. The entire variable domain, with the rest obtained from reference TRBV5-6 and TRBJ1-5, is as follows: DAGVTQSPTHLIKTRGQQVTLRCSPKSGHDTVSWYQQALGQGPQFIFQYYEEEERQRGNFPDRFSGHQFPNYSSELNVNALLLGDSALYLCASSRFLKGFDQPQHFGDGTRLSIL.

This clonotype was picked up many times. The chain has TRBV10-3 and TRBJ1-5; unclear D gene. Germline V gives CDR1 ENHRY, CDR2 SYGVKD. This CDR3 comprises 13 residues. V was cut by 2 bases and J by 7 bases, with 9 bases left in between. In nucleotides, the CDR3 is TGTGCCATCAGTGAGGGCGCGGGGCAGCCCCAGCATTTT. Amino acids: CAISEGAGQPQHF.

The table lists this clonotype with many counts. The chain joins TRBV12-5 to TRBJ2-5; weak D call: TRBD1 (6 bases). CDR1 is LGHNT and CDR2 is FRNRAP in the germline V gene. This CDR3 is built from 11 residues. CDR3 residues: CARTQGETQYF. The CDR3 DNA is TGTGCCCGGACCCAGGGGGAGACCCAGTACTTC.

This clonotype was found a few times. The gene calls are TRBV2 and TRBJ1-5; no reliable D call. Between the trimmed V and J ends, which lost 6 bases and 1 base, there was a span of 10 bases. The CDR3 has 14 amino acids. The V gene's germline CDR1 is SNHLY and CDR2 FYNNEI. The CDR3 DNA reads as TGTGCCAGCAGGGGAAGTAGGAGCAATCAGCCCCAGCATTTT. Translated: CASRGSRSNQPQHF.

This clonotype showed up many times. V and J are TRBV5-6 and TRBJ2-2; 12 bases are shared with TRBD1. The J segment lost 6 bases and the V segment lost 3 bases, leaving 9 bases of the junction unmatched. This CDR3 contains 17 residues. Germline V gives CDR1 SGHDT, CDR2 YYEEEE. The CDR3 DNA is TGTGCCAGCAGCTCCGGGACAGGGGGCATTCGCGCCGGGGAGCTGTTTTTT. Translated: CASSSGTGGIRAGELFF. Full variable domain (missing parts from reference TRBV5-6 and TRBJ2-2): DAGVTQSPTHLIKTRGQQVTLRCSPKSGHDTVSWYQQALGQGPQFIFQYYEEEERQRGNFPDRFSGHQFPNYSSELNVNALLLGDSALYLCASSSGTGGIRAGELFFGEGSRLTVL.

The chain joins TRBV28 to TRBJ1-5, with a weak D call TRBD1 (5 bases). The CDR3 totals 15 residues. Trimming left V 5 bases short and J 8 bases short, with 19 bases between. Per the germline V gene, CDR1 is MDHEN and CDR2 is SYDVKM. CDR3 in DNA: TGTGCCAGCAGTAAGACAGAGTCCCGCCGGAAGCCCCAGCATTTT. Protein sequence: CASSKTESRRKPQHF.

The sample holds many counts of this clonotype. The genes are TRBV12-3 or TRBV12-4 and TRBJ2-5; TRBD2 matches at 9 bases. J was trimmed by 4 bases and V by 5 bases; bases with no gene match: 8. The CDR3 spans 15 residues. The CDR3 loop reads CASSKGVAGAETQYF. The CDR3, as DNA: TGTGCCAGCAGTAAAGGGGTAGCGGGAGCAGAGACCCAGTACTTC.

The chain couples TRBV5-1 to TRBJ2-6; the D gene is possibly TRBD1 (5 bases). The length of the CDR3 is 19 residues. V was shortened by 1 base and J by 4 bases, with 21 bases between the two germline ends. CDR1 and CDR2 from the germline V gene are SGHRS and YFSETQ. CDR3 residues: CASSLLIGGRVTGANVLTF. The CDR3 DNA sequence: TGCGCCAGCAGCTTGCTGATAGGCGGCAGGGTCACCGGGGCCAACGTCCTGACTTTC.

This clonotype has only one observation. The V gene is TRBV29-1, the J gene TRBJ1-1, with D possibly being TRBD1 (5 bases). This CDR3 is built from 13 residues. V was pared by 8 bases and J by 2 bases, with 15 bases between. Germline-derived CDR1 and CDR2 are SQVTM and ANQGSEA. Here the CDR3 DNA reads TGCAGCTTGTTGCCGGGACGCAACACTGAAGCTTTCTTT. Amino acids: CSLLPGRNTEAFF.

This clonotype has a handful of counts. The V gene is TRBV28, the J gene TRBJ2-7, with 7 bases lining up with TRBD2. The CDR3 spans 15 residues. Germline CDR1 MDHEN, CDR2 SYDVKM. V shed 8 bases, J shed 0 bases, and the junction held 10 bases outside the gene matches. This CDR3 reads CASGIAGFISYEQYF. In DNA form, the CDR3 reads TGTGCCAGCGGGATAGCGGGTTTCATCTCCTACGAGCAGTACTTC. Combining the CDR3 with reference TRBV28 and TRBJ2-7 gives the whole variable domain DVKVTQSSRYLVKRTGEKVFLECVQDMDHENMFWYRQDPGLGLRLIYFSYDVKMKEKGDIPEGYSVSREKKERFSLILESASTNQTSMYLCASGIAGFISYEQYFGPGTRLTVT.

The chain has TRBV4-1 and TRBJ1-6; maybe TRBD1 (6 bases). The CDR3 is made up of 16 amino acids. The germline CDR1 and CDR2 sequences are MGHRA and YSYEKL. The V and J ends lost 1 base and 6 bases respectively, with 13 bases between them. This CDR3 is CASSQVMHRANSPLHF. In DNA, the CDR3 is TGCGCCAGCAGCCAAGTGATGCACAGGGCTAATTCACCCCTCCACTTT.

The V and J genes are TRBV7-9 and TRBJ1-1; D is perhaps TRBD1 (5 bases). This CDR3 is built from 14 residues. The germline V gene has CDR1 SEHNR and CDR2 FQNEAQ (reference sequence). V shed 4 bases and J shed 0 bases, with 9 bases lying between them. In DNA, the CDR3 is TGTGCCAGCAGCTCCAGACAGATGAACACTGAAGCTTTCTTT. Amino acids: CASSSRQMNTEAFF.

This clonotype was detected ten times or more. The chain recombines TRBV9 with TRBJ2-2, with D tentatively TRBD2 (7 bases). This CDR3 is 19 amino acids long. In germline, CDR1 is SGDLS, CDR2 YYNGEE. Trimming took off 2 bases at V and 6 bases at J, with 26 bases between the two ends. The CDR3 nucleotides read TGTGCCAGCAGCGTCTCGGCTAGCGGACTCCGAGGGGGGTCCGGGGAGCTGTTTTTT. Translating gives CASSVSASGLRGGSGELFF.

This CDR3 is CASSLAGGQGAGGYTF. Here the CDR3 DNA reads TGTGCCAGCAGCTTAGCCGGGGGACAGGGGGCTGGTGGCTACACCTTC. The genes are TRBV7-6 and TRBJ1-2, with 12 bases fitting TRBD1. The V segment lost 0 bases and the J segment 7 bases; nucleotides outside the gene matches: 6. This CDR3 region has 16 residues. The germline gives CDR1 SGHVS, CDR2 FNYEAQ.

The rearrangement links TRBV15 to TRBJ2-2; D is undetermined. The CDR3 runs 13 residues. Trimming pared 3 bases from V and 4 bases from J, leaving 6 bases between. Germline CDR1 LNHNV, CDR2 YYDKDF (reference sequence). CDR3 in amino acids: CATSSEPTGELFF. The CDR3 DNA is TGTGCCACCAGCAGCGAACCCACCGGGGAGCTGTTTTTT.

Regarding this clonotype: The CDR3 carries no conserved terminal phenylalanine or tryptophan, so it likely arises from a read error. This sequence joins TRBV7-8 and TRBJ1-2, with no clear D. Germline CDR1 SGHVS, CDR2 FQNEAQ. The CDR3 runs to 14 residues. V was trimmed by 0 bases and J by 2 bases, leaving 7 bases between them. The CDR3: CASSLAFRNYGYTC. CDR3 bases: TGTGCCAGCAGCTTAGCGTTCAGGAACTATGGCTACACCTGC.

This clonotype was seen repeatedly, ten times or more. The chain combines TRBV19 with TRBJ1-1; D unclear. The CDR3 consists of 14 residues. CDR1 LNHDA and CDR2 SQIVND come from the germline V gene (reference sequence). The ends were cut back, 2 bases at V and 3 bases at J, with 10 bases in the middle. The CDR3 loop is CASSIQIGDTEAFF. Written as DNA, the CDR3 is TGTGCCAGTAGTATACAGATCGGAGACACTGAAGCTTTCTTT.

This clonotype was found a few times. The V call is TRBV12-3 or TRBV12-4, the J call TRBJ2-6; the match to TRBD2 covers 7 bases. The CDR3 extends over 15 amino acids. After removal of 4 bases from V and 2 bases from J, the junction contained 2 bases not matched to a gene. The CDR3 nucleotides read TGTGCCAGCAGTTACGGGGGGACTGGGGCCAACGTCCTGACTTTC. Its protein product is CASSYGGTGANVLTF.